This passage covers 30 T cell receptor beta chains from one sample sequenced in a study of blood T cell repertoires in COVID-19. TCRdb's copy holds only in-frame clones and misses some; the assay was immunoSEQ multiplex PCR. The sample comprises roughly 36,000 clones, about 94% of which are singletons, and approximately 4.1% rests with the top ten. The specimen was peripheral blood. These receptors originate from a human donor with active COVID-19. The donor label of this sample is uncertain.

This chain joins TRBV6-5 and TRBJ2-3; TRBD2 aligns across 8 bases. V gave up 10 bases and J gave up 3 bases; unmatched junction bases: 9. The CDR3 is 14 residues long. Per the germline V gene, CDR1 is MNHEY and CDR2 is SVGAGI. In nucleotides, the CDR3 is TGTGCCACCGAACGTAGCGGGAAAACAGATACGCAGTATTTT. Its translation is CATERSGKTDTQYF.

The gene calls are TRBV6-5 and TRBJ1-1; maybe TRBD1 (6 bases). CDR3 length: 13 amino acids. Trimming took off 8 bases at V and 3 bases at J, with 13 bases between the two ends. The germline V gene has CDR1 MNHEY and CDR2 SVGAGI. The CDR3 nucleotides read TGTGCCAGCCTCCGAGGGGGTGACACTGAAGCTTTCTTT. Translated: CASLRGGDTEAFF.

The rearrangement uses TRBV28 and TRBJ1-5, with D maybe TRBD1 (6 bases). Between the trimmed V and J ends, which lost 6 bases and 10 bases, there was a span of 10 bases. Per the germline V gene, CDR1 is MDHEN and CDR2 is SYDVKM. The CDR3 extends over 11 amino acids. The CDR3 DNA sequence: TGTGCCAGCAGCCCACAGGGACCCCAGCATTTT. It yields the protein CASSPQGPQHF.

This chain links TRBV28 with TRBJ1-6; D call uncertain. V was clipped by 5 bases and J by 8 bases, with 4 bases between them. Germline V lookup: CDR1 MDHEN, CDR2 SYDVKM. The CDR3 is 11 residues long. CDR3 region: CASSGDSPLHF. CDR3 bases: TGTGCCAGCAGTGGAGATTCACCCCTCCACTTT. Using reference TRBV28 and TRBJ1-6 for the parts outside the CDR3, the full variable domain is DVKVTQSSRYLVKRTGEKVFLECVQDMDHENMFWYRQDPGLGLRLIYFSYDVKMKEKGDIPEGYSVSREKKERFSLILESASTNQTSMYLCASSGDSPLHFGNGTRLTVT.

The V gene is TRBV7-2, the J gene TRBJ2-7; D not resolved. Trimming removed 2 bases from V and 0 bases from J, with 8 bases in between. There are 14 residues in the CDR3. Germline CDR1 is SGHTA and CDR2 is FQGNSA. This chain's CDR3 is CASSLRGISYEQYF. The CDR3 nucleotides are TGTGCCAGCAGCTTACGAGGCATCTCCTACGAGCAGTACTTC. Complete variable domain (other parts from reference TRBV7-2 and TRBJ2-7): GAGVSQSPSNKVTEKGKDVELRCDPISGHTALYWYRQSLGQGLEFLIYFQGNSAPDKSGLPSDRFSAERTGGSVSTLTIQRTQQEDSAVYLCASSLRGISYEQYFGPGTRLTVT.

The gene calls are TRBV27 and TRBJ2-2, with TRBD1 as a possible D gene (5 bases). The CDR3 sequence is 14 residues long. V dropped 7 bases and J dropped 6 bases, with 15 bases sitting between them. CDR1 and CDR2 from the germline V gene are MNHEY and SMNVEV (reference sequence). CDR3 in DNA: TGTGCCAGCACGCTCCAGGGTAGGGCCGGGGAGCTGTTTTTT. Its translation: CASTLQGRAGELFF.

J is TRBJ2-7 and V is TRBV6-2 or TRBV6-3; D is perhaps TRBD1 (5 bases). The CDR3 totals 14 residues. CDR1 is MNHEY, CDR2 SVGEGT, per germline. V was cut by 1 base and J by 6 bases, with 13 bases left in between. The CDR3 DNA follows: TGTGCCAGCAGTTACTTAGGGGTCCAGTTCGAGCAGTACTTC. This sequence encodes CASSYLGVQFEQYF.

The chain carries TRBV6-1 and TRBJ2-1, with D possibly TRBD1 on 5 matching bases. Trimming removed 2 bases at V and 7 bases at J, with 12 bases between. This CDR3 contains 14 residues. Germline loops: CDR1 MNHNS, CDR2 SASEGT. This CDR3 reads CASSELRTTNEQFF. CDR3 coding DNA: TGTGCCAGCAGTGAACTCAGGACAACAAATGAGCAGTTCTTC.

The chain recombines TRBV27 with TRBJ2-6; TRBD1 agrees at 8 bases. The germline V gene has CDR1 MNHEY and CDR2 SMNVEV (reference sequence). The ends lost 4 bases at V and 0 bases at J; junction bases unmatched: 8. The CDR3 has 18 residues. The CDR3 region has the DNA TGTGCCAGCAGTTCCTCCGGGACAGGTAACTCTGGGGCCAACGTCCTGACTTTC. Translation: CASSSSGTGNSGANVLTF. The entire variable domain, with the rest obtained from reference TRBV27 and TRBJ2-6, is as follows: EAQVTQNPRYLITVTGKKLTVTCSQNMNHEYMSWYRQDPGLGLRQIYYSMNVEVTDKGDVPEGYKVSRKEKRNFPLILESPSPNQTSLYFCASSSSGTGNSGANVLTFGAGSRLTVL.

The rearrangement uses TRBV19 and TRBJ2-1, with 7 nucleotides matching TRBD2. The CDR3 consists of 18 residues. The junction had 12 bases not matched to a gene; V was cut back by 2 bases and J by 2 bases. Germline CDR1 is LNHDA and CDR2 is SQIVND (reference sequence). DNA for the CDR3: TGTGCCAGTAGTATATTGAAGGCTGGGGGGACTACCTACAATGAGCAGTTCTTC. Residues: CASSILKAGGTTYNEQFF.

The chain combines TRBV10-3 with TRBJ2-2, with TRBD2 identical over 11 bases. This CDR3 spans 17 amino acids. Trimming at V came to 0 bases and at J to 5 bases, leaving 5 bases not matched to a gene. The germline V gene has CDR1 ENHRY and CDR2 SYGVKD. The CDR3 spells CAISESTLAGVTGELFF. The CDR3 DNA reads TGTGCCATCAGTGAGTCCACACTAGCGGGAGTGACCGGGGAGCTGTTTTTT.

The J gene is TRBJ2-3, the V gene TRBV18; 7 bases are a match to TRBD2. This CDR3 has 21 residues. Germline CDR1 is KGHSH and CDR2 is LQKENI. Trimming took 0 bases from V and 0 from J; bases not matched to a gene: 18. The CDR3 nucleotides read TGTGCCAGCTCACCACCTTTTCTTCTAGCGGAGAGTTCTACTAGCACAGATACGCAGTATTTT. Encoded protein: CASSPPFLLAESSTSTDTQYF.

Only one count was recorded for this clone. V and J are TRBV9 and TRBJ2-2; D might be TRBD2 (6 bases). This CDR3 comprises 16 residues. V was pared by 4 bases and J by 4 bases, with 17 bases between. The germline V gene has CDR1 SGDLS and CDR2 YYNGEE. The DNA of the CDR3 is TGTGCCAGCAGCACCCCCCCGGTAGCGGCCACCGGGGAGCTGTTTTTT. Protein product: CASSTPPVAATGELFF.

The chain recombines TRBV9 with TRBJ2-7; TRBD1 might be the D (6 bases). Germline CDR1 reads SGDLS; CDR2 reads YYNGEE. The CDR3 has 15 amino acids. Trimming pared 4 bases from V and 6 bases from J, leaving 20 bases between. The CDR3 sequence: CASSLTGTKTSEQYF. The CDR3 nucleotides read TGTGCCAGCAGCCTCACCGGGACAAAAACTAGCGAGCAGTACTTC.

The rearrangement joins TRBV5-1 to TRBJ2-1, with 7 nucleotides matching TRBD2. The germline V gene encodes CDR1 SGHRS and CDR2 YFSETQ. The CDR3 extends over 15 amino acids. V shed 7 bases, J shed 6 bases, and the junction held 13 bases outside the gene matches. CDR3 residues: CASAPQVRESNEQFF. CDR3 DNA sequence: TGCGCCAGCGCCCCTCAAGTGCGGGAGTCCAATGAGCAGTTCTTC.

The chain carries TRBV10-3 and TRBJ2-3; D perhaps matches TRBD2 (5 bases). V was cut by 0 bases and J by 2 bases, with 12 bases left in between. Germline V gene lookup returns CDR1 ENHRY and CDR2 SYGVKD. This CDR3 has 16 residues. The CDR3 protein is CAISESGSANTDTQYF. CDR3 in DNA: TGTGCCATCAGTGAGTCGGGTAGCGCCAACACAGATACGCAGTATTTT.

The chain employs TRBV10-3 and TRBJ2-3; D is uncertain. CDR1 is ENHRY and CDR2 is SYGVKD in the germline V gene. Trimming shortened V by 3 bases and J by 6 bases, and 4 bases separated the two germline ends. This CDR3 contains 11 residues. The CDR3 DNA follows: TGTGCCATCAGTGAACTGGATACGCAGTATTTT. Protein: CAISELDTQYF.

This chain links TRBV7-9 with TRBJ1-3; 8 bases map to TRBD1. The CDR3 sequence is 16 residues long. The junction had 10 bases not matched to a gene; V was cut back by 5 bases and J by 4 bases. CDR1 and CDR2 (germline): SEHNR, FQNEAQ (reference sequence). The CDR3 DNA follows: TGTGCCAGCAGCGCGCCCAGGGGGCTGGGAGGAAACACCATATATTTT. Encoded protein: CASSAPRGLGGNTIYF.

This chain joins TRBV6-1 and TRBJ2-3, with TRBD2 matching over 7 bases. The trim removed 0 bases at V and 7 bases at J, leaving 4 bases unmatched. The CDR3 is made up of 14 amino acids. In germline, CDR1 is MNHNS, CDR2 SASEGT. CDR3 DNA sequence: TGTGCCAGCAGTGAAGCGGGAGGGTTTAATACGCAGTATTTT. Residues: CASSEAGGFNTQYF.

The CDR3 sequence is CASSQSLAGENTDTQYF. CDR3 bases: TGCGCCAGCAGCCAGTCACTAGCGGGGGAAAACACAGATACGCAGTATTTT. This chain uses TRBV4-1 with TRBJ2-3; 11 bases are a match to TRBD2. Per the germline V gene, CDR1 is MGHRA and CDR2 is YSYEKL. The CDR3 has 17 residues. V shed 3 bases, J shed 2 bases, and the junction held 7 bases outside the gene matches.

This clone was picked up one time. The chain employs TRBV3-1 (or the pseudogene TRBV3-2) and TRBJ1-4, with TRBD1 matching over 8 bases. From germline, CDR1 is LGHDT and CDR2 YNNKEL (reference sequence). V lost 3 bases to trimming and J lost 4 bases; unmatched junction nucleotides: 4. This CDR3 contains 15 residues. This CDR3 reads CASSHHGQGNEKLFF. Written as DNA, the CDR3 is TGTGCCAGCAGCCATCACGGACAGGGTAATGAAAAACTGTTTTTT.

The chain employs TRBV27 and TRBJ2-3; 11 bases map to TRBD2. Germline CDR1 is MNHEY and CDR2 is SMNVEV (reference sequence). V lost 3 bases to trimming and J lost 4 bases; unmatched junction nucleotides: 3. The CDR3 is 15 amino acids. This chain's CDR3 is CASSFLAGGPDTQYF. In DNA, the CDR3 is TGTGCCAGCAGTTTTCTAGCGGGAGGCCCAGATACGCAGTATTTT.

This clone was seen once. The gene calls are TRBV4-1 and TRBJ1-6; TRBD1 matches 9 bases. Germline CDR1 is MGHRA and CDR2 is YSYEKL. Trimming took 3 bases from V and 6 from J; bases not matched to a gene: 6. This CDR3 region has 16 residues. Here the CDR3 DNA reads TGCGCCAGCAGCCATGTACAGGGGGCAGGTAATTCACCCCTCCACTTT. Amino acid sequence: CASSHVQGAGNSPLHF.

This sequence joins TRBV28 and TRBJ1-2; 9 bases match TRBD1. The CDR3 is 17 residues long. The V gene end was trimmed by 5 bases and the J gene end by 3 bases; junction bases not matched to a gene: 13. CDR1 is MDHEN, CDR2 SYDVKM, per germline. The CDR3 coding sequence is TGTGCCAGCAGTGAACAGGGGGCGCAAAGTCTTGACTATGGCTACACCTTC. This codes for CASSEQGAQSLDYGYTF.

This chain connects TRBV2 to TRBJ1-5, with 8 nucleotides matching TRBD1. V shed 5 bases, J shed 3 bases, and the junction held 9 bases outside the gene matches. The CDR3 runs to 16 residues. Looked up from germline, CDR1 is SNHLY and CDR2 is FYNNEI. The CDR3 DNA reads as TGTGCCAGCAGTAGATTGGGGGGACAGGTCAATCAGCCCCAGCATTTT. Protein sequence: CASSRLGGQVNQPQHF.

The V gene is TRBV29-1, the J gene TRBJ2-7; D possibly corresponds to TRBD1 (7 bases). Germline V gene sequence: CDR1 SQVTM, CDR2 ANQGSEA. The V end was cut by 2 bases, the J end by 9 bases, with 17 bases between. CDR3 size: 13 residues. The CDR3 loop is CSVERQGGWGQYF. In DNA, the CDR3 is TGCAGCGTTGAAAGACAGGGAGGTTGGGGGCAGTACTTC.

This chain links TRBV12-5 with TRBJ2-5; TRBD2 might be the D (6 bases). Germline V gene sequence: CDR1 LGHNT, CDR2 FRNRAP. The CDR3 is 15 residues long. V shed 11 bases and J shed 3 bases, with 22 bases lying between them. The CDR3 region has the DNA TGTGCTTCTATCCCAGCGGGCAGTATCGAAGAGACCCAGTACTTC. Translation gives CASIPAGSIEETQYF.

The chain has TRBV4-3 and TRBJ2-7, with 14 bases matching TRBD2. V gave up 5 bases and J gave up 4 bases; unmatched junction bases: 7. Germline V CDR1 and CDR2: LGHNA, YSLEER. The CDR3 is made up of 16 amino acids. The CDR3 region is CASSSGLAGGGYEQYF. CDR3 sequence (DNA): TGCGCCAGCAGCTCAGGACTAGCGGGAGGAGGTTACGAGCAGTACTTC.

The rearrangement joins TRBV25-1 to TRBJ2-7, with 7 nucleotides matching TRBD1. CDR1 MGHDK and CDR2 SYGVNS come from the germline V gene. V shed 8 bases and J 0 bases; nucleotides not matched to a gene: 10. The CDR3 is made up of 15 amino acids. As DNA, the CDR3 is TGTGCCAGCTCAGAAACAGGGGCCGGCTCCTACGAGCAGTACTTC. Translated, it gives CASSETGAGSYEQYF.

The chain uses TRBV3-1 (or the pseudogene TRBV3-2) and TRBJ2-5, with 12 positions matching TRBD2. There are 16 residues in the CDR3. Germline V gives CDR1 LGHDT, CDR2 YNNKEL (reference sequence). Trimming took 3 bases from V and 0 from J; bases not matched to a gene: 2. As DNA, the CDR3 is TGTGCCAGCAGCCAGAGACTAGCGGGGGACCAAGAGACCCAGTACTTC. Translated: CASSQRLAGDQETQYF.